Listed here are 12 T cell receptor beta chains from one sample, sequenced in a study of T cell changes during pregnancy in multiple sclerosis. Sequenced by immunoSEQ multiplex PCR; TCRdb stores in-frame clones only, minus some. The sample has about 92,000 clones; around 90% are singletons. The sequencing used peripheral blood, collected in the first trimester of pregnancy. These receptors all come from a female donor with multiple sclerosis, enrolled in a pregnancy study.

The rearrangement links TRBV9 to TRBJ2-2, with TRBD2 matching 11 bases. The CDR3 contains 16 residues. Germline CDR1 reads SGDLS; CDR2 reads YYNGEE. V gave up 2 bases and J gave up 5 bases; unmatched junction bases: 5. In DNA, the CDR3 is TGTGCCAGCAGCGTGGGGGCTAGCGGGGGGACCGGGGAGCTGTTTTTT. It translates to CASSVGASGGTGELFF.

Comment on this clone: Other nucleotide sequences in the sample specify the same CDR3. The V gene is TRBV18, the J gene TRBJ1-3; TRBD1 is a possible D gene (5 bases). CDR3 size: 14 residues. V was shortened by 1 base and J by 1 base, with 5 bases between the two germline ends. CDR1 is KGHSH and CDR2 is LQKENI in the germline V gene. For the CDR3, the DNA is TGTGCCAGCTCACCACAGGGGTCTGGAAACACCATATATTTT. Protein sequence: CASSPQGSGNTIYF. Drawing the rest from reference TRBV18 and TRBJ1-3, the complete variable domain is NAGVMQNPRHLVRRRGQEARLRCSPMKGHSHVYWYRQLPEEGLKFMVYLQKENIIDESGMPKERFSAEFPKEGPSILRIQQVVRGDSAAYFCASSPQGSGNTIYFGEGSWLTVV.

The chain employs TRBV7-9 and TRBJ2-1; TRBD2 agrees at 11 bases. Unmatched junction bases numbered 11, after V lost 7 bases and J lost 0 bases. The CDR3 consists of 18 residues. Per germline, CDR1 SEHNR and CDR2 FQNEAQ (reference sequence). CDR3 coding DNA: TGTGCCAGCAACCCGCCTAGCGGGAGGCTGAGCTCCTACAATGAGCAGTTCTTC. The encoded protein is CASNPPSGRLSSYNEQFF.

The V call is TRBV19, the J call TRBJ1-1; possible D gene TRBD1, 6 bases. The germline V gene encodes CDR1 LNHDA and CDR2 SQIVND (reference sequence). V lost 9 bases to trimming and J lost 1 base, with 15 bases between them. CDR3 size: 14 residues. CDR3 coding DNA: TGTGCCAGCAGGAGGCGGGGGGCGAACACTGAAGCTTTCTTT. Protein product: CASRRRGANTEAFF.

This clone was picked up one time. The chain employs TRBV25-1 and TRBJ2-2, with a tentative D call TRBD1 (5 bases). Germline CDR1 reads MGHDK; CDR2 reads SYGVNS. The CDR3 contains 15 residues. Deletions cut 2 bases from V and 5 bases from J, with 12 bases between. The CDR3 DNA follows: TGTGCCAGCAGTGAACAGGGTTTGCCGACCGGGGAGCTGTTTTTT. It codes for CASSEQGLPTGELFF.

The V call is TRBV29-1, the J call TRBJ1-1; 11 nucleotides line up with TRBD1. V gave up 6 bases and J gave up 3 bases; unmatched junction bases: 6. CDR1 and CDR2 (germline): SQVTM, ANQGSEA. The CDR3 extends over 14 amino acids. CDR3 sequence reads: CSVRGTGGYTEAFF. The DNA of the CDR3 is TGCAGCGTACGAGGGACAGGGGGTTACACTGAAGCTTTCTTT.

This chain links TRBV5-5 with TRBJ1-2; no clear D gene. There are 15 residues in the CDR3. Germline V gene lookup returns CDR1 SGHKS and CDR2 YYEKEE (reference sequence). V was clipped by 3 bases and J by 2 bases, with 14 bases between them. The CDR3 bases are TGTGCCAGCAGCTCGTCGAGCGGGTGGAACTATGGCTACACCTTC. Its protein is CASSSSSGWNYGYTF.

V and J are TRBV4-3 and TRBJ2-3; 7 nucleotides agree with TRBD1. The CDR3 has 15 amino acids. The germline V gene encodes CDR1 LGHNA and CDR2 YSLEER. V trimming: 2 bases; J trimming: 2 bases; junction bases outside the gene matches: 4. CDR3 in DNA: TGCGCCAGCAGCCAACGGGACAGCTCCACAGATACGCAGTATTTT. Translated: CASSQRDSSTDTQYF.

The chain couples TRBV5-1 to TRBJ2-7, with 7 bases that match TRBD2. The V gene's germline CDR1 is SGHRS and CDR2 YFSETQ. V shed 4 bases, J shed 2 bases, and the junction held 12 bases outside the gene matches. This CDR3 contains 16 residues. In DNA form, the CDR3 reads TGCGCCAGCAGCCCCCTAGCGGATGAGGATCCCTACGAGCAGTACTTC. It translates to CASSPLADEDPYEQYF.

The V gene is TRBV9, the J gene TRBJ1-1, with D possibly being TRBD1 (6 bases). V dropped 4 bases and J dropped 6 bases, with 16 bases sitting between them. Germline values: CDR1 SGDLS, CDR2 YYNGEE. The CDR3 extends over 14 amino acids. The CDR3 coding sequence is TGTGCCAGCAGCAGGTTGGGGGCGCAATCTGAAGCTTTCTTT. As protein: CASSRLGAQSEAFF. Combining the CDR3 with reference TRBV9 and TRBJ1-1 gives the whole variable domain DSGVTQTPKHLITATGQRVTLRCSPRSGDLSVYWYQQSLDQGLQFLIQYYNGEERAKGNILERFSAQQFPDLHSELNLSSLELGDSALYFCASSRLGAQSEAFFGQGTRLTVV.

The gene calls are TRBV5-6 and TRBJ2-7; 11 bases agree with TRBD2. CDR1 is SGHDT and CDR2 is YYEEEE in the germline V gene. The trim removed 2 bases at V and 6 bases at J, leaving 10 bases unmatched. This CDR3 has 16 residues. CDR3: CASSFLLSGRAGEQYF. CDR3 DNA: TGTGCCAGCAGCTTCCTACTTAGCGGGAGGGCCGGCGAGCAGTACTTC.

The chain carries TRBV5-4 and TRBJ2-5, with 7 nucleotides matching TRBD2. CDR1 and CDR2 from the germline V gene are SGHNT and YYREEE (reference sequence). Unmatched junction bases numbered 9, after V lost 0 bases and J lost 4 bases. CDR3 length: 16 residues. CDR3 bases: TGTGCCAGCAGCTTGGAGGCCAGCGGCGGGGGAGAGACCCAGTACTTC. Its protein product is CASSLEASGGGETQYF. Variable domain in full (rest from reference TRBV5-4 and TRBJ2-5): ETGVTQSPTHLIKTRGQQVTLRCSSQSGHNTVSWYQQALGQGPQFIFQYYREEENGRGNFPPRFSGLQFPNYSSELNVNALELDDSALYLCASSLEASGGGETQYFGPGTRLLVL.